The entry below describes one T cell receptor beta chain. Its antigen is unidentified. This entry comes from a study of T cells in Graves' hyperthyroidism and ophthalmopathy. Broader study findings: Ophthalmopathy cases were set apart from stable hyperthyroidism by a 13 V-J model.

RNA transcripts served as the template for amplifying TCR beta CDR3 regions. In the first-round RT-PCR of the TCR CDR3, the HTBI primer set was used. TCRdb analysed the multiplex PCR reads with MiXCR anew, one entry per CDR3 protein. Of about 290,000 distinct CDR3 sequences in the sample, roughly a fifth are singletons; the top ten hold approximately 37%. The germline V and J ends were trimmed by 5 bases and 9 bases, with 20 bases remaining between them. This CDR3 has 14 amino acids. The germline gives CDR1 MDHEN, CDR2 SYDVKM. Sequencing input: blood. The sequence came from a middle-aged man with Graves' ophthalmopathy. J is TRBJ2-7 and V is TRBV28, with D perhaps being TRBD1 or TRBD2 (6 bases each). In DNA, the CDR3 is TGTGCCAGCAGTCTTAGCGGAAGGGGGACCGGGCAGTACTTC. Translating it yields CASSLSGRGTGQYF.